A single sample is the source of the 22 T cell receptor beta chains below, sequenced in a study of post-analysis software for immune sequencing data. Study findings and constraints: Four to six TRBV segments were significantly more frequent in patients than in controls. TRBV5-6, TRBV5-1 and TRBV20-1 were among these segments.

Unique molecular identifiers featured in each of the TCR beta cDNA libraries. TCRdb itself ran the PCR reads through MiXCR, one entry per CDR3 protein. The sample lists 500,000 to 600,000 distinct CDR3 sequences; 44% were seen once. The antigens of these receptors remain unknown. The sample comprised blood. The source is a girl aged 10 to 17 with multiple sclerosis.

This clonotype was seen a handful of times. The V call is TRBV5-1, the J call TRBJ1-2, with a weak D call TRBD1 (6 bases). This CDR3 spans 14 amino acids. Germline V gene sequence: CDR1 SGHRS, CDR2 YFSETQ. Trimming took off 0 bases at V and 8 bases at J, with 14 bases between the two ends. This CDR3 is CASSLAVGGYGYTF. The CDR3 DNA reads as TGCGCCAGCAGCTTGGCCGTAGGGGGGTACGGCTACACCTTC.

This chain joins TRBV29-1 and TRBJ2-3; TRBD1 matches at 8 bases. With 2 bases clipped from V and 4 bases from J, the junction kept 5 bases outside the gene matches. Germline-derived CDR1 and CDR2 are SQVTM and ANQGSEA. The CDR3 totals 14 residues. CDR3 residues: CSVEPTGGPDTQYF. DNA of the CDR3: TGCAGCGTTGAACCTACAGGGGGGCCAGATACGCAGTATTTT.

The chain couples TRBV12-3 or TRBV12-4 to TRBJ1-2; a possible D gene is TRBD1 (6 bases). The CDR3 totals 16 residues. Trimming cost V 3 bases and J 2 bases, with 16 bases left between them. CDR3 in amino acids: CASSLRRGGRNYGYTF. In DNA form, the CDR3 reads TGTGCCAGCAGTTTGAGGCGCGGGGGCCGCAACTATGGCTACACCTTC.

The rearrangement joins TRBV5-1 to TRBJ2-1; 11 bases map to TRBD1. The CDR3 runs 15 residues. Germline-derived CDR1 and CDR2 are SGHRS and YFSETQ. Germline trimming cut 5 bases from V and 9 bases from J; bases unmatched to any gene: 10. CDR3 amino acids: CASRSRDRGYGEQFF. In nucleotides, the CDR3 is TGCGCCAGCAGATCCCGGGACAGGGGGTACGGTGAGCAGTTCTTC.

The chain is built from TRBV6-5 and TRBJ2-5, with a tentative D call TRBD2 (5 bases). The V gene lost 6 bases and the J gene lost 11 bases, with 16 bases spanning the gap. The CDR3 runs to 12 residues. Germline values: CDR1 MNHEY, CDR2 SVGAGI. The CDR3 DNA sequence: TGTGCCAGCAGCTCAGGACGGGAAGAGCAGTACTTC. This encodes CASSSGREEQYF.

This sequence joins TRBV7-9 and TRBJ1-1, with a possible D match to TRBD1 (5 bases). The CDR3 contains 14 residues. Trimming pared 2 bases from V and 3 bases from J, leaving 10 bases between. Germline CDR1 and CDR2: SEHNR and FQNEAQ (reference sequence). In DNA, the CDR3 is TGTGCCAGCAGCTTAAACAGGTCCCACACTGAAGCTTTCTTT. Translating gives CASSLNRSHTEAFF.

CDR3 protein: CSARDSSLGETQYF. CDR3 DNA: TGCAGTGCCCGGGACTCATCTTTAGGAGAGACCCAGTACTTC. The J gene is TRBJ2-5, the V gene TRBV20-1, with D perhaps matching TRBD2 (6 bases). This CDR3 region has 14 residues. Trimming left V 6 bases short and J 4 bases short, with 18 bases between. Germline V gene data show CDR1 as DFQATT and CDR2 as SNEGSKA (reference sequence).

The J gene is TRBJ2-1, the V gene TRBV7-8, with a possible D match to TRBD2 (6 bases). Trimming removed 5 bases at V and 4 bases at J, with 21 bases between. This CDR3 spans 17 amino acids. CDR1 and CDR2 from the germline V gene are SGHVS and FQNEAQ. CDR3 in amino acids: CASSTRGGRGWYNEQFF. The DNA for the CDR3 is TGTGCCAGCAGCACTCGCGGCGGGCGGGGTTGGTACAATGAGCAGTTCTTC.

The chain is built from TRBV7-6 and TRBJ2-3; D remains ambiguous. CDR3 length: 16 amino acids. V was clipped by 5 bases and J by 4 bases, with 19 bases between them. Germline V gives CDR1 SGHVS, CDR2 FNYEAQ. This chain's CDR3 is CASSPSYTLGSDTQYF. The DNA for the CDR3 is TGTGCCAGCAGCCCATCTTACACGCTGGGCTCAGATACGCAGTATTTT.

In its sample, this clonotype was seen a few times. The chain recombines TRBV6-5 with TRBJ2-4, with D perhaps matching TRBD1 (6 bases). The CDR3 length is 15 residues. V was shortened by 6 bases and J by 6 bases, with 18 bases between the two germline ends. Germline CDR1 reads MNHEY; CDR2 reads SVGAGI. The CDR3 DNA sequence: TGTGCCAGCAGAATAAGGTCAGGGGTGGGAAACATTCAGTACTTC. It codes for CASRIRSGVGNIQYF.

This clonotype has only a few counts. This chain joins TRBV29-1 and TRBJ2-5, with 10 positions matching TRBD1. Losses at the gene ends were 3 bases for V and 5 bases for J; bases not matched to a gene: 9. The CDR3 has 15 residues. CDR1 is SQVTM and CDR2 is ANQGSEA in the germline V gene. The CDR3 sequence: CSVEGGQGSGETQYF. The CDR3 DNA reads TGCAGCGTTGAGGGGGGACAGGGGTCCGGGGAGACCCAGTACTTC.

The rearrangement links TRBV5-5 to TRBJ1-5; D is perhaps TRBD1 (6 bases). CDR1 and CDR2 from the germline V gene are SGHKS and YYEKEE (reference sequence). CDR3 length equals 16 residues. V lost 4 bases and J 1 base, leaving 15 bases between the germline ends. CDR3 loop: CASSRGGQLSNQPQHF. DNA of the CDR3: TGTGCCAGCAGCAGAGGGGGACAATTGAGCAATCAGCCCCAGCATTTT.

In its sample, this clonotype was seen a few times. The chain is built from TRBV6-1 and TRBJ2-7; 9 nucleotides align to TRBD2. CDR3 length: 14 amino acids. Germline values: CDR1 MNHNS, CDR2 SASEGT. The V gene end was trimmed by 7 bases and the J gene end by 4 bases; junction bases not matched to a gene: 8. DNA of the CDR3: TGTGCCAGCATGGCCGCTAGCGGGACTTACGAGCAGTACTTC. It is translated as CASMAASGTYEQYF.

This clonotype was seen only a few times. The chain combines TRBV7-2 with TRBJ1-2, with D maybe TRBD1 (5 bases). This CDR3 contains 14 residues. With 3 bases removed from V and 5 bases from J, the gap between germline ends came to 13 bases. CDR1 SGHTA and CDR2 FQGNSA come from the germline V gene. The CDR3 here is CASSFTGTVYGYTF. In DNA form, the CDR3 reads TGTGCCAGCAGCTTTACCGGGACGGTATATGGCTACACCTTC.

The V call is TRBV7-9, the J call TRBJ1-5; 8 positions agree with TRBD1. V shed 2 bases and J 7 bases; nucleotides not matched to a gene: 4. This CDR3 is built from 14 residues. The germline V gene encodes CDR1 SEHNR and CDR2 FQNEAQ (reference sequence). The CDR3 protein is CASSLQGAEQPQHF. For the CDR3, the DNA is TGTGCCAGCAGCTTACAGGGGGCCGAGCAGCCCCAGCATTTT.

The rearrangement links TRBV7-9 to TRBJ2-3, with D unclear. V was trimmed by 6 bases and J by 6 bases, leaving 7 bases between them. Germline loops: CDR1 SEHNR, CDR2 FQNEAQ (reference sequence). The CDR3 is 11 amino acids. The CDR3 coding sequence is TGTGCCAGCAGAAGTGTGGATACGCAGTATTTT. Translation: CASRSVDTQYF.

This clonotype was found a few times. The chain is built from TRBV20-1 and TRBJ1-5; 7 nucleotides line up with TRBD1. Per the germline V gene, CDR1 is DFQATT and CDR2 is SNEGSKA (reference sequence). The CDR3 has 13 amino acids. With V trimmed by 6 bases and J by 7 bases, 9 bases remained unmatched. The CDR3 nucleotides are TGCAGTGCGAAACAGGGGCAGGGGCAGCCCCAGCATTTT. Translation gives CSAKQGQGQPQHF.

The rearrangement joins TRBV12-3 or TRBV12-4 to TRBJ1-5; a possible D gene is TRBD1 (6 bases). The CDR3 length is 15 residues. V lost 0 bases and J 7 bases, leaving 13 bases between the germline ends. The chain's CDR3 is CASSLARRGWQPQHF. CDR3 DNA sequence: TGTGCCAGCAGTTTAGCGCGCAGGGGTTGGCAGCCCCAGCATTTT.

This clonotype was detected only a few times. The rearrangement joins TRBV6-6 to TRBJ2-7, with 9 bases matching TRBD2. The tail of the sequence fits TRBJ2-5 better, so the J call may be wrong. The CDR3 is 16 amino acids. Per germline, CDR1 MNHNY and CDR2 SVGAGI (reference sequence). In DNA form, the CDR3 reads TGTGCCAGCAGTTCCCAGTCAGAGCGGGGGGCGGGGACCCAGTACTTC. This codes for CASSSQSERGAGTQYF.

Only a few counts were recorded for this clonotype. This chain joins TRBV10-3 and TRBJ2-3; D unresolved. V lost 2 bases and J lost 5, with 14 bases in between. Germline CDR1 reads ENHRY; CDR2 reads SYGVKD. CDR3 length: 15 residues. As DNA, the CDR3 is TGTGCCATCAGTGAGCCGGCCGGCAGCCGAGATACGCAGTATTTT. Translation: CAISEPAGSRDTQYF.

The chain uses TRBV7-3 and TRBJ1-1; D possibly corresponds to TRBD1 (6 bases). The germline V gene encodes CDR1 SGHTA and CDR2 FQGTGA. The CDR3 extends over 16 amino acids. V was pared by 1 base and J by 4 bases, with 16 bases between. CDR3 residues: CASSLIGTGLGTEAFF. The CDR3 bases are TGTGCCAGCAGCTTAATAGGTACAGGGCTGGGCACTGAAGCTTTCTTT.

The V call is TRBV3-1, the J call TRBJ1-2; no reliable D call. The germline gives CDR1 LGHDT, CDR2 YNNKEL (reference sequence). The CDR3 has 17 residues. The germline V and J ends were trimmed by 4 bases and 2 bases, with 20 bases remaining between them. CDR3 in DNA: TGTGCCAGCAGCCCGGCCTTCGCGGGATCGGCCAACTATGGCTACACCTTC. Encoded protein: CASSPAFAGSANYGYTF.